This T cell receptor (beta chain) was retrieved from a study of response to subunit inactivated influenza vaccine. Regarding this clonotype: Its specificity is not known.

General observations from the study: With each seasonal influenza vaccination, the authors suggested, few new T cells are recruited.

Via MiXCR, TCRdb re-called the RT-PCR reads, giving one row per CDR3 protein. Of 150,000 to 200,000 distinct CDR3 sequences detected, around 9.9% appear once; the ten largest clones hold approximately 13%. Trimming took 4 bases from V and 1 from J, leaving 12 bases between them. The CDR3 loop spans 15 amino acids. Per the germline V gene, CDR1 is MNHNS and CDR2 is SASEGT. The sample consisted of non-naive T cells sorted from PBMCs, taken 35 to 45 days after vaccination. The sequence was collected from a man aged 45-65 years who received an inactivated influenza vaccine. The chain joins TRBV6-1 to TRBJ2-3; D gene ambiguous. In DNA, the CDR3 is TGTGCCAGCAGTGGTCGGTCGTTCGGCACAGATACGCAGTATTTT. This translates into CASSGRSFGTDTQYF.